A selection of T cell receptor beta chains follows, all from one sample in a study of T-cell reconstitution after alpha-beta-depleted transplantation in children. Via MiXCR, TCRdb re-called the PCR reads, giving one row per CDR3 protein. The sample consists of 440,000 or so distinct CDR3 sequences, 43% of them appearing once. The sequencing here drew on PBMCs, taken before TCRalphabeta/CD19-depleted stem cell transplant. The source is a girl aged 2-9 years with aplastic anemia, due to receive a stem cell transplant. Each CDR3 is given with its conserved first and last residue. Only some rows state a clone size, as once, few, many or a class for expanded clones.

clone size	V gene	J gene	CDR3 protein
many	TRBV29-1	TRBJ1-1	CSVTTDRSSGRMNTEAFF
NA	TRBV12-3/TRBV12-4	TRBJ2-7	CASSPPGRYEQYF
once	TRBV27	TRBJ2-5	CASSSRGDATQYF
NA	TRBV20-1	TRBJ1-1	CSANRLENTEAFF
NA	TRBV29-1	TRBJ2-3	CSDRTAGDTQYF
NA	TRBV15	TRBJ2-3	CATSRPSGSGADTQYF
NA	TRBV29-1	TRBJ2-3	CSVLLPQGPSTQYF
NA	TRBV5-1	TRBJ2-1	CASSLGSGRGRDEQFF
NA	TRBV3-1	TRBJ2-2	CASSQLSGSVNGELFF
NA	TRBV27	TRBJ2-2	CASSPTRVMAGELFF
NA	TRBV7-2	TRBJ2-1	CASSYGGSRDEQFF
many	TRBV20-1	TRBJ2-3	CSARDHHRAPNTQYF
few	TRBV12-3/TRBV12-4	TRBJ2-7	CASRKGQRVGSYEQYF
few	TRBV5-6	TRBJ2-1	CASSSLAGKRGNEQFF
NA	TRBV5-1	TRBJ2-7	CASRTHFGGSYEQYF
few	TRBV30	TRBJ1-2	CAWSPPGRPNYGYTF
NA	TRBV15	TRBJ2-3	CATRTASPGRTDTQYF
many	TRBV20-1	TRBJ2-7	CSGTSGPSYEQYF
many	TRBV20-1	TRBJ2-4	CSASIQGAVNIQYF
NA	TRBV20-1	TRBJ1-3	CSALSSGNTIYF
NA	TRBV6-1	TRBJ2-5	CASSPGLAGIEETQYF
NA	TRBV4-2	TRBJ2-1	CASSQDRPSEQFF
NA	TRBV5-1	TRBJ2-7	CASSLDRGEYEQYF
many	TRBV5-1	TRBJ2-5	CASSLSGGREETQYF
many	TRBV18	TRBJ2-7	CASSPTTGGAESYEQYF
few	TRBV6-1	TRBJ2-1	CASKGLAGRGGSYNEQFF
NA	TRBV7-3	TRBJ1-5	CASSFDRTGSNQPQHF
NA	TRBV10-3	TRBJ2-3	CAISGRGRVGDTQYF
NA	TRBV5-1	TRBJ2-1	CASSPIRLEYEQFF
NA	TRBV27	TRBJ2-6	CASSLSSQRANVLTF
few	TRBV2	TRBJ1-5	CASHGPGHRNQPQHF
few	TRBV7-6	TRBJ2-1	CASSLLRASGGNEQFF
once	TRBV5-1	TRBJ2-3	CASSADEEGDTQYF
NA	TRBV29-1	TRBJ2-1	CSGLGSSYNEQFF
NA	TRBV4-2	TRBJ2-5	CASSPGPRGSSFGETQYF
many	TRBV12-5	TRBJ1-1	CASGVGQNTEAFF
NA	TRBV20-1	TRBJ2-7	CSAPTGTGYYEQYF
many	TRBV11-2	TRBJ2-7	CASSLATGEHEQYF
NA	TRBV7-9	TRBJ1-1	CASRRSTGFPEAFF
many	TRBV4-3	TRBJ1-1	CASSRPGSTEAFF
NA	TRBV29-1	TRBJ2-3	CSVGAVSTNTQYF
NA	TRBV7-9	TRBJ2-6	CASSAGTGVNGANVLTF
NA	TRBV6-1	TRBJ2-7	CASRIASGPTYEQYF
few	TRBV5-6	TRBJ2-5	CASSLAGVHQETQYF
NA	TRBV5-6	TRBJ2-1	CASTLRGDNEQFF
NA	TRBV9	TRBJ1-2	CASSGHSGPGYTF
once	TRBV3-1	TRBJ2-7	CASSQRDKLIGEYF